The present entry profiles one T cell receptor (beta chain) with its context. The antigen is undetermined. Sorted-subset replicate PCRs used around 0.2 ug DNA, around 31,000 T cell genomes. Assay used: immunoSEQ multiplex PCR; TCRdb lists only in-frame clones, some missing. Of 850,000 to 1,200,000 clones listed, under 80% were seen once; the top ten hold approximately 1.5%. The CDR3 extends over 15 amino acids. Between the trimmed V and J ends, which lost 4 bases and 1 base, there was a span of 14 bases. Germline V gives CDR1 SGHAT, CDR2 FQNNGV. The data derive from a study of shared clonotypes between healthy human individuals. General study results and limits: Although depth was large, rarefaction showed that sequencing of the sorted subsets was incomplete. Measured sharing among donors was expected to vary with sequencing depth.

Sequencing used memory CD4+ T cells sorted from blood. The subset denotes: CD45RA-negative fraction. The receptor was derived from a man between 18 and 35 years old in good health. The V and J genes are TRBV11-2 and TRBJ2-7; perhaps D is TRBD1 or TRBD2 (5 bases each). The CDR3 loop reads CASSSTRDGSYEQYF. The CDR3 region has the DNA TGTGCCAGCAGCTCGACTCGGGACGGGTCCTACGAGCAGTACTTC.